A selection of T cell receptor beta chains follows, all from one sample in a study of technical replicates of blood from several donors. Only in-frame clones appear in the TCRdb table, and some are missing; sequencing was by immunoSEQ multiplex PCR. The table records approximately 82,000 clones, over 95% of them present only once. Sequencing was done on a sample of T cells isolated from PBMCs. All receptors derive from a human donor in good health. The CDR3 runs from the conserved cysteine through the conserved F or W.

j_call v_call cdr3_aa
TRBJ2-4 TRBV5-4 CASSFAGSKNIQYF
TRBJ1-1 TRBV28 CASSPLAGKVNTEAFF
TRBJ2-7 TRBV11-3 CASSLGVGRGFGEQYF
TRBJ2-2 TRBV28 CASSLLGGDTGELFF
TRBJ1-1 TRBV7-9 CASTDRVGPKNTEAFF
TRBJ2-1 TRBV7-3 CASSFSRTGVNEQFF
TRBJ2-7 TRBV11-2 CASSLGGSFPFKGEQYF
TRBJ2-7 TRBV4-1 CASSQGLANNEQYF
TRBJ2-1 TRBV27 CASSLRTSGDLRSEQFF
TRBJ2-5 TRBV6-1 CASSEAGLAGPQETQYF
TRBJ1-2 TRBV19 CASSPTLNRVDGYTF
TRBJ2-3 TRBV6-5 CASSLDSMSTDTQYF
TRBJ2-1 TRBV10-3 CAIRPGLAGNEQFF
TRBJ1-4 TRBV18 CASSPEGFKLFF
TRBJ2-7 TRBV7-2 CASSSQGTKSSYEQYF
TRBJ2-2 TRBV29-1 CSVDTGTSGANTGELFF
TRBJ2-1 TRBV19 CASSPLAVDSYNEQFF
TRBJ2-1 TRBV30 CAWRGSGRTNEQFF
TRBJ2-7 TRBV19 CASRPWDISSYEQYF
TRBJ2-1 TRBV7-2 CASSLDPGGINEQFF
TRBJ1-1 TRBV7-9 CASSPTGESTEAFF